This TCR beta chain was recovered during a study of T cells in Graves' hyperthyroidism and ophthalmopathy (dated by TCRdb to between 2017 and 2020). Regarding the research as a whole: Peripheral blood samples were taken at initial diagnosis, before any treatment was given. TCR V-J signatures able to tell the groups apart were searched for in a discovery cohort of more than 90 patients, of whom about 40 had Graves' ophthalmopathy and some 60 had stable Graves' hyperthyroidism. The paper describes TCR Vbeta CDR3 sequencing of around 140 peripheral blood samples, made up of approximately 40 ophthalmopathy patients, more than 70 hyperthyroidism patients and 17 progressor patients. The 80 to 100 discovery patients were randomly divided into training and test sets at a 7:3 ratio. An independent validation cohort of under 20 hyperthyroidism patients and about 16 patients who later progressed to ophthalmopathy tested prospective prediction of ophthalmopathy. After sampling, hyperthyroidism patients received methimazole starting at 30 mg daily, and ophthalmopathy patients received high-dose intravenous methylprednisolone. In over five Graves' hyperthyroidism patients, the study also compared T-cell repertoires from thyroid tissue with T-cell repertoires from blood. Study-wide findings and limitations: Sample size was not statistically predetermined, and blinding of investigators to group allocation was not performed. A model built on a 13 V-J signature distinguished ophthalmopathy from stable hyperthyroidism, reaching around 88% sensitivity and about 81% specificity in cross-validation and 80%/75% in testing. Most expanded thyroid clonotypes (frequency above 0.001) were also detected in blood, suggesting blood repertoires may reflect thyroid immune responses. In validation, the model predicted progression to ophthalmopathy a median of roughly 6.5 months before onset, with roughly 70% sensitivity and about 75% specificity.

This clonotype was seen repeatedly, ten times or more. Its recognized antigen is unknown. No much larger clone is present one base from it, and per-base qualities are unavailable. Stable Graves' hyperthyroidism was defined as no progression to ophthalmopathy during 18 months of follow-up. The hyperthyroidism patients were between 18 and 65 years old and newly diagnosed, with a disease duration of less than 2 months. Exclusion was applied to patients with uncontrolled infections, other autoimmune diseases, pregnancy or lactation. Diagnoses were established on the basis of clinical symptoms, serum thyroxine and TRAb, thyroid ultrasound, and orbital computed tomography. PBMCs were isolated from more than 8 ml of fresh peripheral blood by Ficoll-Paque density gradient centrifugation. Total RNA was extracted using Trizol reagent, and RNA quality was assessed on an Agilent 2100 Bioanalyzer. TCR beta CDR3 regions were amplified from RNA transcripts. The first round of RT-PCR for the TCR CDR3 was performed with the HTBI primer set and the Qiagen OneStep RT-PCR kit. A second multiplex PCR round built the libraries, followed by size selection and purification. Paired-end sequencing of the libraries was performed with 100 bp reads on an Illumina HiSeq2000. The published analysis was carried out like this. Raw data were processed with SOAPnuke, discarding reads with adapters, uncalled bases, mean Phred below 15, or no exact constant-primer or identifier match. COPE v1.2.5 was used to merge high-quality paired reads, and clonotypes were defined as unique nucleotide sequences. MiTCR v1.1 was used to align the clonotypes against IMGT TRBV, TRBD and TRBJ reference segments. The analysis was restricted to V-J combinations with a frequency above 0.0001, which together covered around 99% of the repertoires. A TCS score was defined as the ratio between F50 (clonal expansion) and ExV (chaos), using BLOSUM62-based TCRdist between CDR3 peptides within each V-J. Welch's t-statistics and random forest reduced roughly 500 V-J features to about 13, which were used in a naive Bayes classifier (R e1071). TCRdb redid the processing of the public reads, applying fastp at Q25 and MiXCR, and retained in-frame beta chains. Identical CDR3 proteins give one entry, which carries the most common genes and DNA. TCRdb, rather than the study authors, made the V and J calls. In all, the sample holds 550,000 to 600,000 distinct CDR3 sequences, and 16% of those were seen once. The ten biggest clones cover 15% to 20% of the sample.

V loses 0 bases, J loses 4 bases, and the germline ends lie 9 bases apart. Via the germline V gene, CDR1 is SGHVS and CDR2 FQNEAQ. The CDR3 starts with the cysteine, ends with the phenylalanine, and has 14 residues. Kept here is only the CDR3 DNA, which spans 42 bases and is read in frame from base 1. Sequencing used blood. The origin of this receptor is a woman aged 18-29 years with Graves' hyperthyroidism. The rearranged chain carries TRBV7-8 and TRBJ1-2, with the D gene call left open. CDR3 region: CASSLAKDFYGYTF. The nucleotide sequence reads as follows: TGTGCCAGCAGCTTAGCGAAAGATTTCTATGGCTACACCTTC.